A selection of T cell receptor beta chains follows, all from one sample in a study of T-cell reconstitution after alpha-beta-depleted transplantation in children. TCRdb redid the calling of the PCR reads with MiXCR, one entry per CDR3 protein. This table holds roughly 74,000 distinct CDR3 sequences, roughly 18% found once. Sample: PBMCs, mostly from graft donor cells, taken 360 days after TCRalphabeta/CD19-depleted stem cell transplant. The receptor set was obtained from a male patient between 2 and 15 years old who had a stem cell transplant for acute lymphoblastic leukemia, so the T cells may come from the graft donor. Each CDR3 is given with its conserved first and last residue. Fields, in order: clone size, J gene, V gene, D gene, CDR3 DNA, CDR3 protein. The D gene is left open where the match is weak. Size values are once, few and many counts, or a class for expanded clones, and some rows have none.

many | TRBJ1-1 | TRBV29-1 | . | TGCAGCTTACAAGACAGTCAAGCTTTCTTT | CSLQDSQAFF
. | TRBJ2-1 | TRBV5-1 | . | TGCGCCAGCAGCCGGCCCGGGTGGGGGGCCTCCGGTGAGCAGTTCTTC | CASSRPGWGASGEQFF
. | TRBJ2-5 | TRBV28 | . | TGTGCCAGCAGTTTGGGGGAGAGGCCATCTAAAGAGACCCAGTACTTC | CASSLGERPSKETQYF
. | TRBJ2-1 | TRBV11-1 | TRBD2 | TGTGCCAGCAGCCTAAGCGGGACTAGCGGGCTGAACTACAATGAGCAGTTCTTC | CASSLSGTSGLNYNEQFF
many | TRBJ2-7 | TRBV4-1 | . | TGCGCCAGCAGCCAAGATCAGGGGCGCACCGCCTACGAGCAGTACTTC | CASSQDQGRTAYEQYF
. | TRBJ2-1 | TRBV12-3/TRBV12-4 | . | TGTGCCAGCAGTTTTTACAGGGGGGGGACCTACAATGAGCAGTTCTTC | CASSFYRGGTYNEQFF
. | TRBJ2-3 | TRBV7-2 | TRBD2 | TGTGCCAGCAGCCTCATGGCGGGAGGGCCTAACACAGATACGCAGTATTTT | CASSLMAGGPNTDTQYF
many | TRBJ2-3 | TRBV5-1 | . | TGCGCCAGCAGCTTGGAAGATACGCAGTATTTT | CASSLEDTQYF
many | TRBJ1-1 | TRBV12-3/TRBV12-4 | . | TGTAGTGTGGGTAGCAACACTGAAGCTTTCTTT | CSVGSNTEAFF
many | TRBJ2-3 | TRBV5-1 | . | TGCGCCAGCAGCTTGATAGCGTGGGTGACAGATACGCAGTATTTT | CASSLIAWVTDTQYF
few | TRBJ2-4 | TRBV2 | . | TGTGCCAGCAGTGAAAGGGGCCCCTCCAAAAACATTCAGTACTTC | CASSERGPSKNIQYF
many | TRBJ2-2 | TRBV5-1 | . | TGCGCCAGCAGCCCAAGACTTTACACCGGGGAGCTGTTTTTT | CASSPRLYTGELFF
many | TRBJ2-1 | TRBV3-1 | TRBD2 | TGTGCCAGCAGCCGCCTAGCGGGTGCCCCCATCGGAGAGCAGTTCTTC | CASSRLAGAPIGEQFF
few | TRBJ1-2 | TRBV20-1 | . | TGCAGTGCTAGGGCAGCCAAAACCTATGGCTACACCTTC | CSARAAKTYGYTF
many | TRBJ2-5 | TRBV7-7 | TRBD2 | TGTGCTAGCAGCTTAGCTAGGGCTAGCGGGGGCCAAGAGACCCAGTACTTC | CASSLARASGGQETQYF
. | TRBJ2-2 | TRBV7-8 | . | TGTGCCAGCGGCAAGGGGGGAGTATCCACCGGGGAGCTGTTTTTT | CASGKGGVSTGELFF
many | TRBJ1-6 | TRBV7-9 | . | TGTGCCAGCAGCTTAAACAGAGCCTATAATTCACCCCTCCACTTT | CASSLNRAYNSPLHF
many | TRBJ1-1 | TRBV10-2 | TRBD1 | TGCGCCAGCAAATTGGGCAGGGGGCGAGAGGTCGCCGAACGGACTGAAGCTTTCTTT | CASKLGRGREVAERTEAFF
few | TRBJ2-5 | TRBV7-9 | TRBD1 | TGTGCCAGCAGCTCCGAAGGGGGCGAAGAGACCCAGTACTTC | CASSSEGGEETQYF
many | TRBJ2-2 | TRBV5-1 | . | TGCGCCGGACAATCTAGCGCCGGCGGGGAGCTGTTTTTT | CAGQSSAGGELFF
. | TRBJ1-4 | TRBV5-5 | . | TGTGCCAGCAGCTTAGAGGCGCCTAGAGAAAAACTGTTTTTT | CASSLEAPREKLFF
many | TRBJ1-3 | TRBV20-1 | . | TGCAGTGCTAGGGCCGGGACGGCTGGAAACACCATATATTTT | CSARAGTAGNTIYF
. | TRBJ2-1 | TRBV6-4 | TRBD2 | TGTGCCAGCAGTGACTTGAAACTAGCGGGAGTCGATGAGCAGTTCTTC | CASSDLKLAGVDEQFF
few | TRBJ1-6 | TRBV18 | . | TGTGCCAGCTCACCAGGGGTACGTCCCAGCTCCTATAATTCACCCCTCCACTTT | CASSPGVRPSSYNSPLHF
few | TRBJ1-6 | TRBV12-3/TRBV12-4 | . | TGTGCCAGCAGTTTGAGACAGAACAATTCACCCCTCCACTTT | CASSLRQNNSPLHF
. | TRBJ2-5 | TRBV7-9 | TRBD2 | TGTGCCAGCAGCTTAGCTTTGGCGGGAGCTCAAGAGACCCAGTACTTC | CASSLALAGAQETQYF